The TCR beta chain described here comes from a study of cytomegalovirus exposure and HLA in healthy donors (TCRdb year 2017). Broadly, across the study: According to an earlier analysis of several hundred of the donors, roughly 180 million T cells yielded some 110 million unique TCR beta sequences and about 280 Gb of sequence data. About 280 gigabases of sequencing data and 78 million or so unique TCR sequences were included in an early release covering about 620 HLA-typed donors. The genetic ancestry cluster associated with self-reported Caucasian donors included approximately 85% of the approximately 430 genotyped donors. The study aimed to test whether cataloging public T cell receptors could reveal signatures of past pathogen exposure. The T cell repertoires of 666 subjects were profiled by immunosequencing and related to cytomegalovirus serostatus. In addition to the first cohort of 666 subjects, a separate validation cohort of 130 or so different subjects was used. The study combined high-throughput TCR immunosequencing, statistical association of individual TCRs with disease status, and machine learning to predict cytomegalovirus infection status. To study patterns of TCR occurrence, a later analysis re-analyzed previously published TCR beta repertoires from 650 to 750 donors and added high-resolution HLA genotyping. In the later analysis, no new phenotypic data were used to find candidate immune exposures; instead, reliance was placed on TCR beta sequences and their occurrence across donors. An earlier analysis of several hundred of the donors applied high-throughput TCR beta sequencing to assess whether each TCR beta V gene segment acted as functional or pseudogenic. Donor age, sex, ethnicity and CMV serostatus were compiled together with the repertoire data. Genome-wide SNP genotypes for about 60% of the roughly 670 donors were used in a later genetic analysis, which treated that subset as a discovery cohort. Every repertoire in the discovery cohort had been generated on one and the same sequencing platform. HLA typing included class I and class II loci at four-digit resolution. Typing coverage varied by locus: roughly 629-630 donors for A, B, C, DRB1 and DQB1; under 550 for DQA1; about 570 for DPA1; about 450 for DPB1. Roughly five DR-DQ haplotypes were treated as single units for association and clustering because of strong linkage in the cohort. On average, 235,054 unique TCR beta nucleotide sequences were sequenced per donor among 398 genotyped donors of the cohort, with 15% to 20% of those sequences being non-productive.

The cohort was made up of 650 to 700 healthy bone marrow donors. Cohort members were all nominally healthy when sampled, although unrecorded immune exposures were likely present. The donor was CMV seronegative and was included in the group of over 300 seronegative cohort members. Every donor gave a peripheral blood sample, and the peripheral blood mononuclear cells from that sample were used for TCR beta sequencing. Genomic DNA extraction from the blood cell samples was performed with the Qiagen DNeasy Blood Extraction Kit. The library was generated by the immunoSEQ multiplex PCR assay. For the multiplex PCR, a mixture combining 60 forward primers for TCR Vbeta segments and 13 reverse primers for TCR Jbeta segments was used. The CDR3 region of rearranged TCR beta genes was amplified from genomic DNA by a multiplex PCR assay. The amplified TCR beta libraries were sequenced on the Illumina HiSeq System as 87-base-pair reads. In the authors' own workflow: A later analysis tallied tens of millions of unique TCR beta chains across the 666 repertoires, and 10 million to 11 million of those chains were shared by two or more donors. A nearest-neighbor algorithm error-corrected the raw reads and collapsed the reads into unique sequences, merging closely related sequences to remove PCR and sequencing errors. To assign V, D and J gene segments, CDR3 sequences were aligned to IMGT reference sequences. Each retained sequence needed at least a six-nucleotide match to both a V gene segment and a J gene segment. Rearrangements were classified as productive when the CDR3 lacked stop codons and remained in frame with V and J, and all other rearrangements were classified as non-productive. Following IMGT convention, CDR3 was defined as the stretch from the second conserved V-encoded cysteine up to the conserved J-encoded phenylalanine. The earlier analysis of about 610 of the donors excluded sequences that lacked an unambiguous match to a single V gene segment. In an earlier analysis of approximately 550 of the donors, V segments were called functional above 56.7% productive rearrangements and were called segregating when the between-donor standard deviation exceeded 5%. A statistical classification framework was built to diagnose cytomegalovirus status from the catalog of TCR beta chain sequences. In a later analysis, V and J genes were assigned by comparing TCR nucleotide sequences against IMGT/GENE-DB human TR gene sequences. The TCRdist pipeline was used in a later analysis to assign CDR3 sequences and most-parsimonious VDJ recombination scenarios. In a later analysis, every TCR beta chain was defined by the combination of its CDR3 amino acid sequence and its V-gene family, and reads without a unique V-gene family were dropped. A later analysis removed 550 to 700 highly shared, low-generation-probability nucleotide sequences to deal with suspected cross-contamination and a sequencing artifact. A later analysis calculated a clonal expansion index for each public chain from normalized within-repertoire ranks of inferred template counts. In a later analysis, generation probabilities were computed with a VDJ recombination model fitted to out-of-frame rearrangements, and the resulting probabilities were checked against IGoR. Hypergeometric tests were used in a later analysis to score TCR-TCR, TCR-HLA and TCR-CMV co-occurrence, with a repertoire-size bias correction applied to the TCR pairs. A later analysis estimated false discovery rates by permuting HLA or CMV assignments 20 times. A later analysis grouped co-occurring TCRs with DBSCAN, adding TCRdist sequence similarity when clustering within HLA-allele-positive subsets. Co-occurrence clustering excluded repertoires with fewer than 30,000 or more than 120,000 public chains, plus five with anomalous nucleotide sharing. TCRdb took over this immuneACCESS table, retaining in-frame rearrangements with V and J assigned. Such tables are incomplete; in checked studies, under half of the missing clones stem from an unresolved V gene, and the remainder is unexplained. V and J calls and clone size are given by that table; D and trimming were obtained from the DNA. The sample table shows roughly 150,000 clones, and about 75% are seen once. Approximately 2.4% of the sample is held by the ten biggest clonotypes.

The germline V gene specifies SNHLY as CDR1 and FYNNEI as CDR2. The CDR3 has 15 amino acids, counting the end cysteine and phenylalanine. The entry retains the CDR3 DNA only, 45 bases that are in frame from base 1. V trim: 1 base; J trim: 1 base; unmatched bases: 0. This clone has a single count. Which antigen it targets is not known. No qualities accompany the bases; no much larger clone lies one base away. What the work shows at the level of the full study, not this receptor alone: The study listed over 150 TCR beta chains as associated with cytomegalovirus. A further reported finding was that TCR beta sequences accurately predicted the HLA-A and HLA-B alleles for most subjects in the first cohort. A later genetic analysis reported fewer N-insertions in productive TCRs among donors in an Asian-associated ancestry cluster than the 666-donor mean. While some public TCRs were present in many individuals, most TCR sequences turned up only very rarely across donors. In vitro tests confirmed that three of the cytomegalovirus-associated TCR beta chains recognize cytomegalovirus antigens. Assigning TCR associations to individual alleles was difficult when HLA alleles, especially DR and DQ, strongly co-occurred. The classifier was reported to diagnose cytomegalovirus status with high specificity and sensitivity in both the original and validation cohorts. For the cohort, immune exposure information was limited to CMV serostatus. Linkage disequilibrium might explain the correlated functional status among segregating V segments, but an unknown experimental factor could not be ruled out. Roughly uniform sequencing depth across donors was assumed in presence/absence analyses, although this assumption may not hold. The 87-base-pair reads could not distinguish some IMGT-functional V segments, including TRBV6-2 and TRBV6-3, so those segments were excluded. The authors suggested that the approach could potentially be generalized to other disease states and immunological phenotypes. A group of highly shared sequence variants was considered likely to be a technical artifact of the sequencing pipeline. In a later analysis, HLA-associated TCR beta chains were found to be more clonally expanded and to have lower generation probabilities than equally common non-associated chains. Most CMV-associated TCR beta chains appeared to be HLA-restricted in a later analysis, and the HLA associations seemed to be driven largely by CMV exposure. This cohort had only TCR beta chains sequenced, and the lack of alpha or paired-chain data limited which features could be detected. At a false discovery rate of 0.05, a later analysis linked under 20,000 TCR beta sequences to specific HLA alleles. According to a later analysis, parvovirus B19, influenza, CMV and Epstein-Barr virus appeared linked to several top co-occurrence clusters. A later analysis found that TCR association rates varied across HLA loci, with DRB1 alleles showing the most associated TCRs and HLA-C alleles the fewest. In a later genetic analysis, a missense DCLRE1C variant was associated with V-gene and J-gene trimming of TCR beta chains, and the association was replicated in an independent cohort. Because HLA typing was unavailable for some donors at each locus, only the typed subset was used in association tests. An earlier analysis of roughly 570 of the donors showed that most TCR beta V segments appeared in productive rearrangements either about 87% or about 30% of the time, which broadly matched IMGT annotations. Because counts were too low, roughly 18 rarely observed V segments, including chromosome 9 orphons, were left out of the earlier analysis of approximately 500 of the donors.

Sample: PBMCs. This receptor was taken from a female donor in good health and CMV-seronegative. The chain was built from TRBV2 and TRBJ2-3; TRBD2 matches 9 bases in the middle. CDR3 sequence: CASSEGTSGTDTQYF. The nucleotide sequence reads TGTGCCAGCAGTGAAGGGACTAGCGGCACAGATACGCAGTATTTT.